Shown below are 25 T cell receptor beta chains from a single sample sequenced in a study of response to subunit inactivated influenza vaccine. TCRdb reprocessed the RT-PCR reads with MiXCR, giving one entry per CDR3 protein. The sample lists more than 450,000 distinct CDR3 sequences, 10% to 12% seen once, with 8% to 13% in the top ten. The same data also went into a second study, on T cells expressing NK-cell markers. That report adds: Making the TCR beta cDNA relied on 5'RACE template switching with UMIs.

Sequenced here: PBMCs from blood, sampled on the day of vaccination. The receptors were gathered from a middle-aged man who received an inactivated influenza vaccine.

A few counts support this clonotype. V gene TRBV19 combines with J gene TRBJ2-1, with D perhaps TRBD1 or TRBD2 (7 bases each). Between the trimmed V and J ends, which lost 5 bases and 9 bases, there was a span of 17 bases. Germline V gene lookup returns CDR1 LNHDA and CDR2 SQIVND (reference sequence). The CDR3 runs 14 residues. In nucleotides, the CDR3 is TGTGCCAGTAGTCAGGGGGAGGGGTTAGGTGAGCAGTTCTTC. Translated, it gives CASSQGEGLGEQFF.

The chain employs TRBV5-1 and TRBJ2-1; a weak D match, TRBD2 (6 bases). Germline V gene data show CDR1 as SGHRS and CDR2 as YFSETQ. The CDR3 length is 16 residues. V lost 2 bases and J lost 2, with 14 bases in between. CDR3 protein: CASSLAERAPYNEQFF. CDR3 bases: TGCGCCAGCAGCTTAGCTGAGCGGGCCCCCTACAATGAGCAGTTCTTC.

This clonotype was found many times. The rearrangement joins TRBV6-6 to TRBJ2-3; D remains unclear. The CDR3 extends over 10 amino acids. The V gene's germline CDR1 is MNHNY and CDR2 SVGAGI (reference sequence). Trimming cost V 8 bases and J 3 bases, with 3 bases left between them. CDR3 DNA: TGTGCCAGCGGGACAGATACGCAGTATTTT. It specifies CASGTDTQYF.

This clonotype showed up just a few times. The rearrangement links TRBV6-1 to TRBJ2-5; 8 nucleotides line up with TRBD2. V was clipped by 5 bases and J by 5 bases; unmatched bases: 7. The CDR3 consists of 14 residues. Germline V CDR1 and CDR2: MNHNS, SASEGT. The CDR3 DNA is TGTGCCAGCAGTAAGATCGGGGGGGCGGAGACCCAGTACTTC. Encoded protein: CASSKIGGAETQYF.

The CDR3 region has the DNA TGCAGCGTTGGGTCTAACTATGGCTACACCTTC. This encodes CSVGSNYGYTF. The chain uses TRBV29-1 and TRBJ1-2; D remains unclear. Per the germline V gene, CDR1 is SQVTM and CDR2 is ANQGSEA. The CDR3 runs 11 residues. The V end lost 4 bases, the J end lost 0 bases, and 3 bases lay between the germline ends.

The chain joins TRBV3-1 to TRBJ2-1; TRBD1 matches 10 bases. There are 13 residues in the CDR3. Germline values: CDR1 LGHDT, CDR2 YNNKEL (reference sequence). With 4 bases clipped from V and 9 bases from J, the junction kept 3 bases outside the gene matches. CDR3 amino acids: CASSPRDRGEQFF. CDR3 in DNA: TGTGCCAGCAGCCCCCGGGACAGGGGTGAGCAGTTCTTC.

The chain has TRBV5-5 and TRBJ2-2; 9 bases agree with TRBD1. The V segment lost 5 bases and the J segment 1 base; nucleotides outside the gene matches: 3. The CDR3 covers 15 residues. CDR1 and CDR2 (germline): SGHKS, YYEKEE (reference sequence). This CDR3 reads CASRGTGQNTGELFF. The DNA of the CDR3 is TGTGCCAGCAGAGGGACAGGGCAGAACACCGGGGAGCTGTTTTTT.

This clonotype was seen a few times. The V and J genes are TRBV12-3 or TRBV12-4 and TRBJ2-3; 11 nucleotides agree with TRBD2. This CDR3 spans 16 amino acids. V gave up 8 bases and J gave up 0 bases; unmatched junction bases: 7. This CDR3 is CASGPSGGQSTDTQYF. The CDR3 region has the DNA TGTGCCAGCGGCCCTAGCGGGGGGCAGAGCACAGATACGCAGTATTTT.

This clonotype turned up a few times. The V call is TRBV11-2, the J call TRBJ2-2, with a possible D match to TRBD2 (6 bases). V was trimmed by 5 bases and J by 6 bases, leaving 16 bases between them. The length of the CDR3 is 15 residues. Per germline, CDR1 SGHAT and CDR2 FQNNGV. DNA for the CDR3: TGTGCCAGCAGCCCCCCCACCCGGGGGTCCGGGGAGCTGTTTTTT. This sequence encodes CASSPPTRGSGELFF.

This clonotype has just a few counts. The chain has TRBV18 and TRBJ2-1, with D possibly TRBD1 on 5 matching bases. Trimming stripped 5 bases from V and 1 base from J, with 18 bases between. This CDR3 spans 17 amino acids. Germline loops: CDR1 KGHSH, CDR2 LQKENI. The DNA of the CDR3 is TGTGCCAGCTCAAAAGCAGGCAGGGCACGGTCCTACAATGAGCAGTTCTTC. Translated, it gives CASSKAGRARSYNEQFF.

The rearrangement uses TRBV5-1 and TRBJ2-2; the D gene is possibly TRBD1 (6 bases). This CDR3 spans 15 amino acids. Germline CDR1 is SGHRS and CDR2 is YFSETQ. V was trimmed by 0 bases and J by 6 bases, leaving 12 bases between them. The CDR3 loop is CASSLDITGPGELFF. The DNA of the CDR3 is TGCGCCAGCAGCTTGGATATAACAGGGCCCGGGGAGCTGTTTTTT.

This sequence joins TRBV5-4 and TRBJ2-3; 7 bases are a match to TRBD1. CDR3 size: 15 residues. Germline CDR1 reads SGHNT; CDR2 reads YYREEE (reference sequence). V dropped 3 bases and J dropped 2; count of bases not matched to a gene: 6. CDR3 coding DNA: TGTGCCAGCAGCTCCCCGGGACAGCTCACAGATACGCAGTATTTT. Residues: CASSSPGQLTDTQYF.

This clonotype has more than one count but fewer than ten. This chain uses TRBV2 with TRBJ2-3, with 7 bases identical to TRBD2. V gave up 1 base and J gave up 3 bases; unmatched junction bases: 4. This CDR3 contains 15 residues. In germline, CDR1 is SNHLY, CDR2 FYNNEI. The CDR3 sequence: CASSEDGGTTDTQYF. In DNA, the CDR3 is TGTGCCAGCAGTGAAGACGGGGGGACGACAGATACGCAGTATTTT.

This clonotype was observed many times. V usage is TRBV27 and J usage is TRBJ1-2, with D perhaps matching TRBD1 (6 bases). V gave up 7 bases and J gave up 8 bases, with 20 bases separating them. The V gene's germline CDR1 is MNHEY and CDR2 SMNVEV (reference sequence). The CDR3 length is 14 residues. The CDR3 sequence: CASTGRGRMSGYTF. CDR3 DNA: TGTGCCAGCACCGGCAGGGGAAGGATGAGCGGCTACACCTTC.

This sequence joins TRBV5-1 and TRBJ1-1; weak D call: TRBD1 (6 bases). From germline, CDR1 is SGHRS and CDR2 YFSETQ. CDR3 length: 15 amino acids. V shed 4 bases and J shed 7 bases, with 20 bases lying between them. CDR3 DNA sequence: TGCGCCAGCAGCCCGGTGGGGGCTCGAGAGAGTGAAGCTTTCTTT. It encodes CASSPVGARESEAFF.

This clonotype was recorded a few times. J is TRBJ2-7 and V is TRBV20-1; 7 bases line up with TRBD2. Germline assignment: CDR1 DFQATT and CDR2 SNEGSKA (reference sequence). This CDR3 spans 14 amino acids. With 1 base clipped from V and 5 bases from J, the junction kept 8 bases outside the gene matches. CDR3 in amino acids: CSARVVRENDEQYF. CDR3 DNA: TGCAGTGCTAGAGTGGTGCGGGAGAACGACGAGCAGTACTTC.

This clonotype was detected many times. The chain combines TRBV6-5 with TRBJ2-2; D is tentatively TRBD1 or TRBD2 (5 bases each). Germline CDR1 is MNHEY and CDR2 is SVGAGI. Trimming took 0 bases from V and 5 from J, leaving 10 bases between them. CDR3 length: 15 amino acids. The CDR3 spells CASSYSGPQTGELFF. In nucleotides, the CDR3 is TGTGCCAGCAGTTACTCGGGACCTCAGACCGGGGAGCTGTTTTTT.

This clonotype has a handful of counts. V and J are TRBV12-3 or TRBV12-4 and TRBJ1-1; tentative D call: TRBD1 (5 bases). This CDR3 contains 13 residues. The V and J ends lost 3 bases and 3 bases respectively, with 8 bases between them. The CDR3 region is CASSFGGHTEAFF. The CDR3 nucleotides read TGTGCCAGCAGTTTCGGGGGTCACACTGAAGCTTTCTTT.

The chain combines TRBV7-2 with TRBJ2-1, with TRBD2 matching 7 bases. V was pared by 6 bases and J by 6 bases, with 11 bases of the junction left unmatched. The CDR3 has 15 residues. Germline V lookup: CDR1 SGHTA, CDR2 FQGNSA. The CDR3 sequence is CASRQAGSGANEQFF. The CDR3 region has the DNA TGTGCCAGCAGACAAGCGGGGAGTGGGGCCAATGAGCAGTTCTTC. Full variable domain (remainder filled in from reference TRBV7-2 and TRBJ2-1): GAGVSQSPSNKVTEKGKDVELRCDPISGHTALYWYRQSLGQGLEFLIYFQGNSAPDKSGLPSDRFSAERTGGSVSTLTIQRTQQEDSAVYLCASRQAGSGANEQFFGPGTRLTVL.

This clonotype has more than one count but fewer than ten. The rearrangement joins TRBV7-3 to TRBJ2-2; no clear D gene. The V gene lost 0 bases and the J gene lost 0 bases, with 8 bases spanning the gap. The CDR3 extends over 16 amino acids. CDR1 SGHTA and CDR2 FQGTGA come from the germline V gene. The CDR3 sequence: CASSLTGPPNTGELFF. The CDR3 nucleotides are TGTGCCAGCAGCTTAACTGGCCCGCCGAACACCGGGGAGCTGTTTTTT.

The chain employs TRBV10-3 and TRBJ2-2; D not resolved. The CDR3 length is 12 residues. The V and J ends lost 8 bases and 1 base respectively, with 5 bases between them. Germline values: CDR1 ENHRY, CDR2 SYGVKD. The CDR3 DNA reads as TGTGCCATCCCCCAGAACACCGGGGAGCTGTTTTTT. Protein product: CAIPQNTGELFF.

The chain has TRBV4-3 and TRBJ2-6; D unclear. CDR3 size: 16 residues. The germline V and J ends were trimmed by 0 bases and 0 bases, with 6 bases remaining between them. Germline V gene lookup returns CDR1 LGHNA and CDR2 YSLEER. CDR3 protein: CASSQDTISGANVLTF. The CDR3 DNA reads TGCGCCAGCAGCCAAGATACGATCTCTGGGGCCAACGTCCTGACTTTC.

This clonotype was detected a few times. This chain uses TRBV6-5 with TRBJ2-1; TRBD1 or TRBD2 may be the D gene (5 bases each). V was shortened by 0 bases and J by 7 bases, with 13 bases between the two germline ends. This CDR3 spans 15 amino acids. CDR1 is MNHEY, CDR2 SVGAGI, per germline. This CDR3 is CASSYSGTPVNEQFF. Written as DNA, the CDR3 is TGTGCCAGCAGTTACTCCGGGACGCCTGTTAATGAGCAGTTCTTC.

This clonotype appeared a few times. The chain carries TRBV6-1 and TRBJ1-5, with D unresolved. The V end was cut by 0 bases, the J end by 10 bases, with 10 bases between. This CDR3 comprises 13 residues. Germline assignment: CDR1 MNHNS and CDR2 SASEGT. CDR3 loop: CASSEAVPKPQHF. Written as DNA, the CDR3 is TGTGCCAGCAGTGAAGCTGTACCTAAACCCCAGCATTTT.

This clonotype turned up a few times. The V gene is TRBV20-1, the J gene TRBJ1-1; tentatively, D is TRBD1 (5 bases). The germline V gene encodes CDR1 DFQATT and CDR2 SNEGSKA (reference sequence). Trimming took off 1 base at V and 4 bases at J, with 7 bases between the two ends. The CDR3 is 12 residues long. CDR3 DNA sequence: TGCAGTGCTAGAGGGGGGATCACTGAAGCTTTCTTT. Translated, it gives CSARGGITEAFF.